Listed below are T cell receptor beta chains from one sample, sequenced in a study of shared clonotypes between healthy human individuals. Sequencing used immunoSEQ multiplex PCR; TCRdb keeps in-frame clones, though not all of them. Of 1.6 million or so clones listed, around 98.5% are singletons. The sequencing sample was made of naive CD4+ T cells sorted from blood. These TCRs come from a man aged 25 to 40 in good health. Each CDR3 is given with its conserved first and last residue. The order of the fields is clone size, D gene, J gene, V gene, CDR3 protein, CDR3 DNA. A D gene is named only where the DNA matches it firmly. Size is omitted from some rows. Given values are once, few, many or a class for expanded clones.

size: .
D: .
J: TRBJ2-2
V: TRBV6-1
CDR3: CASSDVGEYTGELFF
DNA: TGTGCCAGCAGCGACGTCGGAGAGTACACCGGGGAGCTGTTTTTT

size: .
D: .
J: TRBJ2-1
V: TRBV5-1
CDR3: CASTWETVSYNEQFF
DNA: TGCGCCAGCACCTGGGAAACCGTCTCCTACAATGAGCAGTTCTTC

size: .
D: TRBD2
J: TRBJ2-7
V: TRBV6-1
CDR3: CASSEALTSVAYEQYF
DNA: TGTGCCAGCAGTGAAGCTTTGACTAGCGTCGCCTACGAGCAGTACTTC

size: .
D: TRBD1
J: TRBJ2-1
V: TRBV5-1
CDR3: CASSLVGTGANEQFF
DNA: TGCGCCAGCAGCTTGGTCGGGACAGGGGCCAATGAGCAGTTCTTC

size: once
D: .
J: TRBJ1-2
V: TRBV28
CDR3: CASKGGSYGYTF
DNA: TGTGCCAGCAAGGGTGGATCCTATGGCTACACCTTC

size: .
D: .
J: TRBJ2-7
V: TRBV18
CDR3: CASSPPTARYEQYF
DNA: TGTGCCAGCTCACCACCAACAGCCCGATACGAGCAGTACTTC

size: .
D: .
J: TRBJ1-1
V: TRBV7-6
CDR3: CASSLERDSEAFF
DNA: TGTGCCAGCAGCTTAGAACGGGACTCGGAAGCTTTCTTT

size: .
D: TRBD1
J: TRBJ2-1
V: TRBV7-3
CDR3: CASTTGTGYNEQFF
DNA: TGTGCCAGCACCACCGGGACAGGCTACAATGAGCAGTTCTTC

size: .
D: .
J: TRBJ2-1
V: TRBV27
CDR3: CASSLIRAGLNEQFF
DNA: TGTGCCAGCAGCTTAATTCGTGCGGGTCTCAATGAGCAGTTCTTC

size: .
D: .
J: TRBJ2-1
V: TRBV28
CDR3: CASSSLRGVYNEQFF
DNA: TGTGCCAGCAGTTCCTTGAGGGGCGTCTACAATGAGCAGTTCTTC

size: .
D: .
J: TRBJ1-5
V: TRBV18
CDR3: CASSPGWGGNQPQHF
DNA: TGTGCCAGCTCACCCGGGTGGGGAGGCAATCAGCCCCAGCATTTT

size: .
D: .
J: TRBJ2-3
V: TRBV5-1
CDR3: CASSLETVGTDTQYF
DNA: TGCGCCAGCAGCTTGGAGACAGTCGGCACAGATACGCAGTATTTT

size: .
D: .
J: TRBJ2-1
V: TRBV5-4
CDR3: CASSPPGLYEQFF
DNA: TGTGCCAGCAGCCCCCCCGGGCTCTATGAGCAGTTCTTC

size: .
D: .
J: TRBJ2-5
V: TRBV4-1
CDR3: CASSQEAGKRKTQYF
DNA: TGCGCCAGCAGCCAAGAGGCAGGGAAGAGGAAGACCCAGTACTTC

size: .
D: .
J: TRBJ2-2
V: TRBV29-1
CDR3: CSAGTSTGELFF
DNA: TGCAGCGCCGGGACCTCCACCGGGGAGCTGTTTTTT

size: .
D: .
J: TRBJ2-5
V: TRBV11-2
CDR3: CASSLISGDLQETQYF
DNA: TGTGCCAGCAGCTTAATTTCGGGGGACCTCCAAGAGACCCAGTACTTC

size: .
D: .
J: TRBJ1-2
V: TRBV2
CDR3: CARVLDRAHYGYTF
DNA: TGTGCCAGGGTCCTTGATCGGGCCCACTATGGCTACACCTTC

size: once
D: TRBD1
J: TRBJ2-7
V: TRBV15
CDR3: CATSRYTGVVNEQYF
DNA: TGTGCCACCAGCAGATATACAGGGGTAGTGAACGAGCAGTACTTC

size: .
D: .
J: TRBJ2-5
V: TRBV7-3
CDR3: CASSLLHSSTETQYF
DNA: TGTGCCAGCAGCTTACTCCACAGCAGTACTGAGACCCAGTACTTC

size: once
D: .
J: TRBJ2-1
V: TRBV10-2
CDR3: CASSESYNEQFF
DNA: TGCGCCAGCAGTGAGTCGTACAATGAGCAGTTCTTC

size: once
D: TRBD1
J: TRBJ1-4
V: TRBV6-1
CDR3: CASSPTGGYEKLFF
DNA: TGTGCCAGCAGCCCGACAGGGGGCTATGAAAAACTGTTTTTT

size: .
D: .
J: TRBJ2-2
V: TRBV6-6
CDR3: CASTISSGRAGGELFF
DNA: TGTGCCAGCACGATATCGAGCGGACGCGCAGGCGGGGAGCTGTTTTTT

size: .
D: .
J: TRBJ1-5
V: TRBV4-1
CDR3: CASSPVSGVRNQPQHF
DNA: TGCGCCAGCAGCCCCGTTTCCGGGGTACGAAATCAGCCCCAGCATTTT

size: .
D: TRBD2
J: TRBJ2-7
V: TRBV29-1
CDR3: CSATDGRDRSYEQYF
DNA: TGCAGCGCAACCGATGGGAGGGACCGATCCTACGAGCAGTACTTC

size: once
D: .
J: TRBJ2-1
V: TRBV9
CDR3: CASSPALGEQFF
DNA: TGTGCCAGCAGCCCGGCCCTAGGAGAGCAGTTCTTC

size: .
D: .
J: TRBJ2-1
V: TRBV28
CDR3: CASSFSTRPNIEQFF
DNA: TGTGCCAGCAGTTTTTCGACGCGGCCAAATATCGAGCAGTTCTTC

size: .
D: TRBD2
J: TRBJ2-3
V: TRBV2
CDR3: CASSEVWGLAASSTDTQYF
DNA: TGTGCCAGCAGTGAGGTGTGGGGACTAGCGGCCTCTAGCACAGATACGCAGTATTTT

size: .
D: .
J: TRBJ2-5
V: TRBV6-6
CDR3: CASSYSRETQYF
DNA: TGTGCCAGCAGTTACTCGAGGGAGACCCAGTACTTC

size: .
D: .
J: TRBJ2-6
V: TRBV29-1
CDR3: CSVTDTSGANVLTF
DNA: TGCAGCGTGACTGACACTTCTGGGGCCAACGTCCTGACTTTC

size: .
D: .
J: TRBJ2-7
V: TRBV6-6
CDR3: CASSSTSYEQYF
DNA: TGTGCCAGCAGTTCGACTAGCTACGAGCAGTACTTC

size: .
D: .
J: TRBJ2-6
V: TRBV5-4
CDR3: CASSVEGSGANVLTF
DNA: TGTGCCAGCAGCGTCGAGGGCTCTGGGGCCAACGTCCTGACTTTC

size: .
D: .
J: TRBJ2-7
V: TRBV5-1
CDR3: CASSGILSSYEQYF
DNA: TGCGCCAGCAGCGGGATCCTTAGCTCCTACGAGCAGTACTTC

size: .
D: .
J: TRBJ2-3
V: TRBV9
CDR3: CASSVVAMRDTQYF
DNA: TGTGCCAGCAGCGTAGTGGCGATGAGAGATACGCAGTATTTT

size: few
D: TRBD2
J: TRBJ2-5
V: TRBV5-1
CDR3: CASSLMGGETQYF
DNA: TGCGCCAGCAGCTTGATGGGGGGGGAGACCCAGTACTTC

size: once
D: .
J: TRBJ2-2
V: TRBV29-1
CDR3: CSVLGGPTGELFF
DNA: TGCAGCGTTTTGGGCGGGCCAACCGGGGAGCTGTTTTTT

size: .
D: .
J: TRBJ2-5
V: TRBV5-1
CDR3: CASSEGYNLGTQYF
DNA: TGCGCCAGCAGCGAAGGATATAACCTTGGGACCCAGTACTTC

size: .
D: TRBD2
J: TRBJ2-1
V: TRBV11-3
CDR3: CASSLASGRLDEQFF
DNA: TGTGCCAGCAGCTTAGCTAGCGGGAGGTTGGATGAGCAGTTCTTC

size: .
D: .
J: TRBJ2-3
V: TRBV5-1
CDR3: CASSFAGRTDTQYF
DNA: TGCGCCAGCAGCTTTGCGGGGCGCACAGATACGCAGTATTTT

size: .
D: TRBD2
J: TRBJ2-7
V: TRBV10-3
CDR3: CAIRGLATTMEQYF
DNA: TGTGCCATCAGGGGACTAGCCACGACTATGGAGCAGTACTTC

size: .
D: .
J: TRBJ2-7
V: TRBV30
CDR3: CAWSVGIRFEQYF
DNA: TGTGCCTGGAGTGTCGGCATCCGGTTCGAGCAGTACTTC